This TCR beta chain was retrieved from a study of molecular identifiers for immune sequencing clone quantification. This clonotype was picked up many times. TCRdb re-analysed the PCR reads in MiXCR, keeping a single row per CDR3 protein. The profile shows more than 95,000 distinct CDR3 sequences, 20% to 30% of them singletons. CDR3 length: 13 residues. Germline CDR1 is SEHNR and CDR2 is FQNEAQ (reference sequence). V was clipped by 4 bases and J by 1 base, with 8 bases between them. Sequenced: naive CD8+ T cells from blood, with Jurkat cell RNA spiked in. As to subset: FACS-sorted CD8+CD4-CCR7+CD45RA+ naive T cells. V and J are TRBV7-9 and TRBJ2-7, with a possible D match to TRBD1 (6 bases). The receptor was isolated from a human donor in good health. Some libraries in this study had Jurkat cell RNA spiked in. CDR3 protein: CASSSQGSYEQYF. CDR3 nucleotides: TGTGCCAGCAGCTCACAGGGATCCTACGAGCAGTACTTC.